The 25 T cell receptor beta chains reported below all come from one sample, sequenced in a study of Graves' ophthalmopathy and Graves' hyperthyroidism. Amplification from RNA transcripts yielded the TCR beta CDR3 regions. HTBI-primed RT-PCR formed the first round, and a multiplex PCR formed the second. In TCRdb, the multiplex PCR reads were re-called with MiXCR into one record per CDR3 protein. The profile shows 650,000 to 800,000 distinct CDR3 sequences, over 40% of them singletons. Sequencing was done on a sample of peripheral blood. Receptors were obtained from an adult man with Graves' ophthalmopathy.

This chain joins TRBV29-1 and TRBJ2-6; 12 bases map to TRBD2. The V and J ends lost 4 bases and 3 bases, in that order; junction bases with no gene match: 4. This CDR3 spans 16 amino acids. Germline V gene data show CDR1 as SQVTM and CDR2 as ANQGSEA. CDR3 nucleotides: TGCAGCGTTGGACTAGCGGGAGTGTTTGGGGCCAACGTCCTGACTTTC. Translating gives CSVGLAGVFGANVLTF.

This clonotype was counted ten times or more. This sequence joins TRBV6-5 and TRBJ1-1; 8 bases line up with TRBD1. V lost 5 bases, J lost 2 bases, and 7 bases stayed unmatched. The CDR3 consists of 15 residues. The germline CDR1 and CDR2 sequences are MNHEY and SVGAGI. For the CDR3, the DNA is TGTGCCAGCAGTACAACGGACAGGGCAAACACTGAAGCTTTCTTT. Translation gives CASSTTDRANTEAFF.

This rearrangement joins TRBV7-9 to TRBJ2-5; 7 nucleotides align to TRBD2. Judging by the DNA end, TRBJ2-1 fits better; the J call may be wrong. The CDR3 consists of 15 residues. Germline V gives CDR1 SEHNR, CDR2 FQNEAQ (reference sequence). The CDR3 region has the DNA TGTGCCAGCAGCTCGTTAACTAGCGTGGTGAATGAGCAGTTCTTC. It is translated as CASSSLTSVVNEQFF.

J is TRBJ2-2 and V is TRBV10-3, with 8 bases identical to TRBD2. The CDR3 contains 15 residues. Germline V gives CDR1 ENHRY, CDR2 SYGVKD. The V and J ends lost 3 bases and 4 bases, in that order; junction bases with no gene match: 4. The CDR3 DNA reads TGTGCCATCAGTGATGGGACTAGAGGCACCGGGGAGCTGTTTTTT. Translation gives CAISDGTRGTGELFF.

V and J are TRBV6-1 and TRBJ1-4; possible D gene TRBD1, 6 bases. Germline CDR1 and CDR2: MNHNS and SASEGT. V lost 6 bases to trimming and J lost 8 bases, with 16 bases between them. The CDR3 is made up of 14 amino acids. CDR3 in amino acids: CASRILGHREKLFF. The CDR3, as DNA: TGTGCCAGCAGAATTTTGGGACACCGGGAAAAACTGTTTTTT.

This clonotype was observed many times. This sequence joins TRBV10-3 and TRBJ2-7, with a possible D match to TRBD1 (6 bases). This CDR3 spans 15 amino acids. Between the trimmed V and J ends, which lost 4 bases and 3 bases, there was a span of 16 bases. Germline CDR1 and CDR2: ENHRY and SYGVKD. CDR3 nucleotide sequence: TGTGCCATCAGTGGGACGGACAGACTACGCTACGAGCAGTACTTC. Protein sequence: CAISGTDRLRYEQYF.

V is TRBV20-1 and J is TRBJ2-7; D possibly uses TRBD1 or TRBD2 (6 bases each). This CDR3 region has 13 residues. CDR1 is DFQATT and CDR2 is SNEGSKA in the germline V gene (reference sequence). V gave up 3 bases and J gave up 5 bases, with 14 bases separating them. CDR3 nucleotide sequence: TGCAGTGCTAGCGGGGGCGGACGGAACGAGCAGTACTTC. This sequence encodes CSASGGGRNEQYF.

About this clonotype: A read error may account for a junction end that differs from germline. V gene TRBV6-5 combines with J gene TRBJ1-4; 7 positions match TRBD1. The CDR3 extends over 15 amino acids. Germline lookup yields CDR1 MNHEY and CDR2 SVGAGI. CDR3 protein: CAISDREGAGEKLFF. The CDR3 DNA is TGTGCCATCAGTGACAGGGAGGGGGCTGGGGAAAAACTGTTTTTT.

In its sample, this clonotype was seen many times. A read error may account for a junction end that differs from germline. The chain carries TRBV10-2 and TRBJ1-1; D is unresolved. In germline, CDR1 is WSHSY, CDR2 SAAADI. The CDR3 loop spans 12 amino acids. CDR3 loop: CASSPVNTEAFF. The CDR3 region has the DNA TGTGCCAGTAGTCCAGTGAACACTGAAGCTTTCTTT.

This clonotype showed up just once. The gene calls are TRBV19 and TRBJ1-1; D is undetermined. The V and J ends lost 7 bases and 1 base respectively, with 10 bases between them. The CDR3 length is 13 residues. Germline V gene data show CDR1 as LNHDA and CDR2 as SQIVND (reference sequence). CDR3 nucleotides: TGTGCCAGTAACATAGAAGGGAACACTGAAGCTTTCTTT. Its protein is CASNIEGNTEAFF.

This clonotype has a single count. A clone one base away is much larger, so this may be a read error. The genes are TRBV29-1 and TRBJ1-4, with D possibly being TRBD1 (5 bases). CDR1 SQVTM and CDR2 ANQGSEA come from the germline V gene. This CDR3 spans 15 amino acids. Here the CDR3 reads CGVEDPREVREKLFF. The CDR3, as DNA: TGCGGCGTTGAAGATCCCAGGGAAGTTCGCGAAAAACTGTTTTTT.

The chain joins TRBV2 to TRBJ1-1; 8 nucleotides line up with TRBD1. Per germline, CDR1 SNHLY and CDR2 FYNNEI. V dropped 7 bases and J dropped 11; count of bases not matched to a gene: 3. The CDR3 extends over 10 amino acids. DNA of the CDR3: TGTGCCAGCACCAGGGACAGGGCTTTCTTT. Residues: CASTRDRAFF.

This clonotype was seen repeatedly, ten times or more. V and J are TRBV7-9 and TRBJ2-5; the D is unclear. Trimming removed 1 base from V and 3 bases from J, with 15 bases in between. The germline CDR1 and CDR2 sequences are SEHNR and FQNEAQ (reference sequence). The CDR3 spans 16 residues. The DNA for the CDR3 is TGTGCCAGCAGCTTAGGCATATCGCCAGGTGAAGAGACCCAGTACTTC. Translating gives CASSLGISPGEETQYF. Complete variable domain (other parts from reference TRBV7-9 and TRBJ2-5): DTGVSQNPRHKITKRGQNVTFRCDPISEHNRLYWYRQTLGQGPEFLTYFQNEAQLEKSRLLSDRFSAERPKGSFSTLEIQRTEQGDSAMYLCASSLGISPGEETQYFGPGTRLLVL.

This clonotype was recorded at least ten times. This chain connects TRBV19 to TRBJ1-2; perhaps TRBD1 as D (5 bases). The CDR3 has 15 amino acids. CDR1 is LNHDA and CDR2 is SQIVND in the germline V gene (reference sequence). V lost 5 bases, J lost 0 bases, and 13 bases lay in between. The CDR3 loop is CASSREGRTNYGYTF. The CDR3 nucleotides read TGTGCCAGTAGTCGGGAGGGGAGGACTAACTATGGCTACACCTTC.

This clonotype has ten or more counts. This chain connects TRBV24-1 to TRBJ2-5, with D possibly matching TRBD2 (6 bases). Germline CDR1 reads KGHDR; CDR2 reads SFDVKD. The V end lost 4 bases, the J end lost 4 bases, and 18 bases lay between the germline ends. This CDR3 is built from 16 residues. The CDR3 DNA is TGTGCCACCAGTGAAGATAGGGTAGGGACTGGAGAGACCCAGTACTTC. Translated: CATSEDRVGTGETQYF.

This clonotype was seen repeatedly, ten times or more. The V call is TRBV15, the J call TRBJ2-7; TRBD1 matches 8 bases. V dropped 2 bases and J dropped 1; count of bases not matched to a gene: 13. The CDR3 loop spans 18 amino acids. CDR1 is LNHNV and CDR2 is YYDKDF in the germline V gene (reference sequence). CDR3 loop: CATSRRTGSSHRSYEQYF. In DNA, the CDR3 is TGTGCCACCAGCAGAAGGACAGGGAGCTCCCATAGGTCCTACGAGCAGTACTTC.

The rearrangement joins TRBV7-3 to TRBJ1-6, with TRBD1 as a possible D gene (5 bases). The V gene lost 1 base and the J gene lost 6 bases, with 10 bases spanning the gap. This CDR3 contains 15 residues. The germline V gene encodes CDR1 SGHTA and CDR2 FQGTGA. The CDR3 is CASSLSQGSNSPLHF. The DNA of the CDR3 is TGTGCCAGCAGCTTAAGCCAGGGATCTAATTCACCCCTCCACTTT.

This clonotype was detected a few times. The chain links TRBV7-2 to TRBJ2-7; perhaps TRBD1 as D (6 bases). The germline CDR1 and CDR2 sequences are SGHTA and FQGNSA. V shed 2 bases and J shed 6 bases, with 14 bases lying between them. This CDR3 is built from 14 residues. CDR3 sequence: CASSLRTTGTEQYF. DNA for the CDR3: TGTGCCAGCAGCTTACGAACAACAGGGACCGAGCAGTACTTC.

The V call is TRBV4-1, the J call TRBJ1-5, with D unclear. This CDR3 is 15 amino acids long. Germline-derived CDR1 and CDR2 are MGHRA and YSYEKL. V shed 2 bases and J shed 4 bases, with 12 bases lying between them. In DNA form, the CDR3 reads TGCGCCAGCAGCCAACTCCTTGTAGGGAATCAGCCCCAGCATTTT. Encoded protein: CASSQLLVGNQPQHF.

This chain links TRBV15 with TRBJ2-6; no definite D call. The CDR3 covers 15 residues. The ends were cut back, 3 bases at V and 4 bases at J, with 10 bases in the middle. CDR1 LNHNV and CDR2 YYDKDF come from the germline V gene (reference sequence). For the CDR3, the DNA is TGTGCCACCAGCAGCCCATTAGTGGGGGCCAACGTCCTGACTTTC. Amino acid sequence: CATSSPLVGANVLTF.

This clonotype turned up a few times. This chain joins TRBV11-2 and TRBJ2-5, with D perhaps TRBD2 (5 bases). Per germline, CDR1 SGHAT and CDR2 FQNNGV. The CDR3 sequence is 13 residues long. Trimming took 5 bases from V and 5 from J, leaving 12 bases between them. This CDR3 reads CASSQAGVETQYF. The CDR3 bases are TGTGCCAGCAGCCAAGCCGGGGTGGAGACCCAGTACTTC.

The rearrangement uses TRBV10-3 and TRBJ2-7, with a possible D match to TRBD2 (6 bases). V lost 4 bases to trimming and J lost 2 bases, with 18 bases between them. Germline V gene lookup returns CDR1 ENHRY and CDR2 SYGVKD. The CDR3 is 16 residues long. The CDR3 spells CAISALGPSVAYEQYF. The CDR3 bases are TGTGCCATCAGTGCATTGGGGCCTAGCGTCGCCTACGAGCAGTACTTC.

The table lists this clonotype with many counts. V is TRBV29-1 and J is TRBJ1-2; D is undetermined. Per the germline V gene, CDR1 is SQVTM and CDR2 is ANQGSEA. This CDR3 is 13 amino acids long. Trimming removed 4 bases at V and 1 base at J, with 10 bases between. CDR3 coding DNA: TGCAGCGTTGGTAACGGAATTAACTATGGCTACACCTTC. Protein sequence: CSVGNGINYGYTF.

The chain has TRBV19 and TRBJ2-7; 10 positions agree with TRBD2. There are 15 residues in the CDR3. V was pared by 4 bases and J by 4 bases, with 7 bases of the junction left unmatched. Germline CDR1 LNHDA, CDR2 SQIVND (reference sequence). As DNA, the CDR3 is TGTGCCAGTAGTAGATCTAGCGGGGGAATATACGAGCAGTACTTC. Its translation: CASSRSSGGIYEQYF.

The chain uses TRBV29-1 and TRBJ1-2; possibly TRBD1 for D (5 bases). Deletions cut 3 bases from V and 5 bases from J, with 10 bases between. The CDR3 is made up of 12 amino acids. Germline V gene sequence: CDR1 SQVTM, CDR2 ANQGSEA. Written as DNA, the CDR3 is TGCAGCGTTGACGGGGCGGGGTATGGCTACACCTTC. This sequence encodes CSVDGAGYGYTF.